This TCR beta chain appears in the sequencing data of a study of CD8 T cells in ankylosing spondylitis. Notes on the study in general: Matched ankylosing spondylitis synovial fluid reportedly showed significant enrichment of disease-linked clones. Disease-linked clones were found to be CD8+ and relatively rare in peripheral blood. Ankylosing spondylitis blood appeared to be characterized by a TCR beta motif of 8 or 9 highly homologous variants.

This clonotype came up many times. Its matching antigen is unknown. Germline values: CDR1 SGHDT, CDR2 YYEEEE. CDR3 length equals 14 residues. V gave up 0 bases and J gave up 2 bases, with 8 bases separating them. Library preparation for TCR beta used quantitative 5'-RACE with molecular barcodes. TCRdb passed the 5' RACE reads through MiXCR, listing each CDR3 protein once. The table has roughly 700,000 distinct CDR3 sequences, under 20% seen once. This receptor was taken from a male donor with ankylosing spondylitis. Sample: blood, either unsorted or a sorted T cell fraction (not recorded which). This chain uses TRBV5-6 with TRBJ1-1; D might be TRBD1 (5 bases). DNA of the CDR3: TGTGCCAGCAGCTTGGACAGGTTTAACACTGAAGCTTTCTTT. This sequence encodes CASSLDRFNTEAFF.